The 30 T cell receptor beta chains given below trace back to one sample, sequenced in a study of technical replicates of blood from a handful of donors. Repertoires were generated with immunoSEQ multiplex PCR, while TCRdb's copy carries only in-frame clones and drops some. This sample has some 79,000 clones, with more than 85% found just once. Sequencing was carried out using T cells isolated from PBMCs. These receptors were taken from a human donor in good health. Some clones in this sample may be carry-over from other donors' samples.

V is TRBV5-6 and J is TRBJ1-5; 8 bases match TRBD1. Germline CDR1 reads SGHDT; CDR2 reads YYEEEE. The CDR3 covers 15 residues. Trimming at V came to 4 bases and at J to 1 base, leaving 4 bases not matched to a gene. The CDR3 sequence: CASSPRGPSNQPQHF. The CDR3 nucleotides read TGTGCCAGCAGCCCCAGGGGGCCGAGCAATCAGCCCCAGCATTTT.

The chain combines TRBV19 with TRBJ2-1, with D possibly matching TRBD1 (5 bases). V lost 4 bases and J 6 bases, leaving 7 bases between the germline ends. Looked up from germline, CDR1 is LNHDA and CDR2 is SQIVND (reference sequence). This CDR3 region has 12 residues. CDR3 coding DNA: TGTGCCAGTAGTAGGGGCCCCAATGAGCAGTTCTTC. Residues: CASSRGPNEQFF. Supplemented by reference TRBV19 and TRBJ2-1, the full variable domain reads DGGITQSPKYLFRKEGQNVTLSCEQNLNHDAMYWYRQDPGQGLRLIYYSQIVNDFQKGDIAEGYSVSREKKESFPLTVTSAQKNPTAFYLCASSRGPNEQFFGPGTRLTVL.

The genes are TRBV11-2 and TRBJ2-1, with D possibly being TRBD2 (6 bases). The CDR3 is made up of 14 amino acids. Trimming stripped 1 base from V and 7 bases from J, with 11 bases between. Looked up from germline, CDR1 is SGHAT and CDR2 is FQNNGV. The CDR3 loop reads CASSLAGEANEQFF. The CDR3 DNA follows: TGTGCCAGCAGCTTAGCGGGAGAGGCGAATGAGCAGTTCTTC.

This clone was seen a handful of times. The chain has TRBV5-1 and TRBJ1-4; no clear D. The CDR3 length is 12 residues. CDR1 and CDR2 (germline): SGHRS, YFSETQ. V lost 2 bases to trimming and J lost 5 bases, with 4 bases between them. CDR3 DNA: TGCGCCAGCAGCTTACAGAATGAAAAACTGTTTTTT. Translated: CASSLQNEKLFF.

V and J are TRBV5-6 and TRBJ1-3; a possible D gene is TRBD1 (5 bases). This CDR3 contains 16 residues. Trimming shortened V by 2 bases and J by 8 bases, and 20 bases separated the two germline ends. Germline CDR1 and CDR2: SGHDT and YYEEEE. The DNA for the CDR3 is TGTGCCAGCAGCTTACACCAGGGATCGGTAGTTGACACCATATATTTT. Residues: CASSLHQGSVVDTIYF.

The V and J genes are TRBV2 and TRBJ2-1, with D perhaps matching TRBD1 (6 bases). V was shortened by 3 bases and J by 3 bases, with 15 bases between the two germline ends. This CDR3 comprises 16 residues. Germline V gene sequence: CDR1 SNHLY, CDR2 FYNNEI. In nucleotides, the CDR3 is TGTGCCAGCAGTGAGGCAACAGGGTTGGGCTACAATGAGCAGTTCTTC. Protein product: CASSEATGLGYNEQFF.

This clone appeared once. This chain joins TRBV27 and TRBJ1-1; D call uncertain. The germline V and J ends were trimmed by 4 bases and 0 bases, with 9 bases remaining between them. Germline V gene sequence: CDR1 MNHEY, CDR2 SMNVEV (reference sequence). There are 14 residues in the CDR3. This CDR3 is CASSSGEMNTEAFF. In DNA, the CDR3 is TGTGCCAGCAGTTCCGGGGAAATGAACACTGAAGCTTTCTTT.

The genes are TRBV6-5 and TRBJ2-3; 10 bases are a match to TRBD1. Germline V gene data show CDR1 as MNHEY and CDR2 as SVGAGI. J gave up 0 bases and V 5 bases, and 2 bases lay outside the gene matches. CDR3 length equals 15 residues. The CDR3 coding sequence is TGTGCCAGCAGTCGACAGGGGGCGAGCACAGATACGCAGTATTTT. Its translation: CASSRQGASTDTQYF.

The chain carries TRBV27 and TRBJ2-7; 7 bases fit TRBD2. Germline loops: CDR1 MNHEY, CDR2 SMNVEV (reference sequence). V dropped 8 bases and J dropped 3; count of bases not matched to a gene: 7. There are 13 residues in the CDR3. The CDR3 coding sequence is TGTGCCAGCGGGGTTGCTAGCGGCTACGAGCAGTACTTC. Protein: CASGVASGYEQYF.

The J gene is TRBJ2-2, the V gene TRBV9; TRBD2 matches at 10 bases. The length of the CDR3 is 15 residues. V shed 3 bases, J shed 7 bases, and the junction held 6 bases outside the gene matches. In germline, CDR1 is SGDLS, CDR2 YYNGEE. The CDR3 loop is CASSALAGEIGELFF. For the CDR3, the DNA is TGTGCCAGCAGCGCCCTAGCGGGAGAAATCGGGGAGCTGTTTTTT.

This chain uses TRBV18 with TRBJ2-7; 10 nucleotides align to TRBD2. V gave up 0 bases and J gave up 2 bases; unmatched junction bases: 4. Germline CDR1 and CDR2: KGHSH and LQKENI. This CDR3 is 16 amino acids long. CDR3 sequence reads: CASSPPGLARAYEQYF. For the CDR3, the DNA is TGTGCCAGCTCACCACCGGGACTAGCGAGAGCCTACGAGCAGTACTTC.

The genes are TRBV11-3 and TRBJ2-7; D is ambiguous. In germline, CDR1 is SGHNT, CDR2 YENEEA. V was clipped by 3 bases and J by 6 bases, with 9 bases between them. The CDR3 length is 12 residues. CDR3 sequence (DNA): TGTGCCAGCAGCTTTACGGTTATCGAGCAGTACTTC. Residues: CASSFTVIEQYF. Full variable domain (missing parts from reference TRBV11-3 and TRBJ2-7): EAGVVQSPRYKIIEKKQPVAFWCNPISGHNTLYWYLQNLGQGPELLIRYENEEAVDDSQLPKDRFSAERLKGVDSTLKIQPAELGDSAVYLCASSFTVIEQYFGPGTRLTVT.

The chain combines TRBV7-3 with TRBJ2-1; 10 nucleotides match TRBD2. The CDR3 loop spans 15 amino acids. V lost 0 bases to trimming and J lost 7 bases; unmatched junction nucleotides: 3. Per germline, CDR1 SGHTA and CDR2 FQGTGA. For the CDR3, the DNA is TGTGCCAGCAGCTTAACATCTAGCGGGAGAAATGAGCAGTTCTTC. Protein: CASSLTSSGRNEQFF.

The chain has TRBV2 and TRBJ2-5; D perhaps matches TRBD2 (5 bases). The CDR3 loop spans 15 amino acids. Trimming shortened V by 6 bases and J by 1 base, and 15 bases separated the two germline ends. Looked up from germline, CDR1 is SNHLY and CDR2 is FYNNEI. CDR3 amino acids: CASSLRTSGQETQYF. The CDR3, as DNA: TGTGCCAGCAGCCTCAGGACTTCTGGCCAAGAGACCCAGTACTTC. The whole variable domain, filled in from reference TRBV2 and TRBJ2-5, reads EPEVTQTPSHQVTQMGQEVILRCVPISNHLYFYWYRQILGQKVEFLVSFYNNEISEKSEIFDDQFSVERPDGSNFTLKIRSTKLEDSAMYFCASSLRTSGQETQYFGPGTRLLVL.

The chain joins TRBV30 to TRBJ2-5; 10 bases are shared with TRBD2. The J call may be in error: the DNA end matches TRBJ2-7 better. The CDR3 has 13 amino acids. CDR1 and CDR2 from the germline V gene are GTSNPN and SVGIG (reference sequence). The CDR3 DNA reads as TGTGCCTGGAGCCCTAGCGGGAGTTACGAGCAGTACTTC. Protein: CAWSPSGSYEQYF.

The rearrangement uses TRBV5-6 and TRBJ2-1, with D tentatively TRBD2 (5 bases). This CDR3 is 14 amino acids long. V lost 2 bases and J 8 bases, leaving 14 bases between the germline ends. Germline loops: CDR1 SGHDT, CDR2 YYEEEE. The CDR3 here is CASSLFLLADEQFF. CDR3 coding DNA: TGTGCCAGCAGCTTATTTCTTCTAGCCGATGAGCAGTTCTTC. Combining the CDR3 with reference TRBV5-6 and TRBJ2-1 gives the whole variable domain DAGVTQSPTHLIKTRGQQVTLRCSPKSGHDTVSWYQQALGQGPQFIFQYYEEEERQRGNFPDRFSGHQFPNYSSELNVNALLLGDSALYLCASSLFLLADEQFFGPGTRLTVL.

The chain has TRBV7-9 and TRBJ2-5; 7 positions agree with TRBD2. V dropped 5 bases and J dropped 5; count of bases not matched to a gene: 11. CDR1 is SEHNR, CDR2 FQNEAQ, per germline (reference sequence). The CDR3 is 15 amino acids. The CDR3 is CASSLLAGPQETQYF. DNA of the CDR3: TGTGCCAGCAGCCTGTTAGCGGGCCCCCAGGAGACCCAGTACTTC.

This chain connects TRBV15 to TRBJ2-1; possibly TRBD2 for D (6 bases). The CDR3 loop spans 14 amino acids. Deletions cut 7 bases from V and 9 bases from J, with 19 bases between. Germline loops: CDR1 LNHNV, CDR2 YYDKDF (reference sequence). The CDR3 bases are TGTGCCACCATGAACGGGAGCTTACGACGTGAGCAGTTCTTC. The encoded protein is CATMNGSLRREQFF.

The chain recombines TRBV6-5 with TRBJ1-2; D remains ambiguous. Germline CDR1 reads MNHEY; CDR2 reads SVGAGI. This CDR3 region has 14 residues. V was cut by 7 bases and J by 4 bases, with 16 bases left in between. This CDR3 reads CASNSSPAPYGYTF. Written as DNA, the CDR3 is TGTGCCAGCAATTCCAGTCCCGCCCCCTATGGCTACACCTTC.

The chain employs TRBV10-3 and TRBJ2-1; D unresolved. CDR3 length: 11 residues. V dropped 2 bases and J dropped 8 bases, with 4 bases sitting between them. CDR1 and CDR2 from the germline V gene are ENHRY and SYGVKD. CDR3 region: CAISELDEQFF. The CDR3 coding sequence is TGTGCCATCAGTGAGCTTGATGAGCAGTTCTTC.

V and J are TRBV29-1 and TRBJ1-2; D is possibly TRBD1 (5 bases). The V gene lost 5 bases and the J gene lost 0 bases, with 10 bases spanning the gap. The CDR3 is 13 residues long. In germline, CDR1 is SQVTM, CDR2 ANQGSEA. CDR3 in amino acids: CSVPRASNYGYTF. CDR3 coding DNA: TGCAGCGTTCCCAGGGCCTCTAACTATGGCTACACCTTC.

The chain has TRBV19 and TRBJ1-2; weak D call: TRBD1 (6 bases). CDR1 is LNHDA, CDR2 SQIVND, per germline (reference sequence). Trimming shortened V by 1 base and J by 7 bases, and 10 bases separated the two germline ends. CDR3 length equals 13 residues. The DNA of the CDR3 is TGTGCCAGTAGTATAGTACAGGGCTCTGGCTACACCTTC. Its protein is CASSIVQGSGYTF.

This chain joins TRBV27 and TRBJ1-5; D is uncertain. The CDR3 has 16 residues. Germline CDR1 MNHEY, CDR2 SMNVEV (reference sequence). V was clipped by 4 bases and J by 0 bases, with 13 bases between them. Here the CDR3 reads CASSSTPGASNQPQHF. Here the CDR3 DNA reads TGTGCCAGCAGTTCGACCCCGGGTGCTAGCAATCAGCCCCAGCATTTT.

V gene TRBV28 combines with J gene TRBJ2-7; D perhaps matches TRBD1 (6 bases). Trimming took off 2 bases at V and 2 bases at J, with 7 bases between the two ends. Germline lookup yields CDR1 MDHEN and CDR2 SYDVKM. There are 13 residues in the CDR3. In DNA, the CDR3 is TGTGCCAGCAGTTTAGGGACAACCTACGAGCAGTACTTC. It encodes CASSLGTTYEQYF.

The J gene is TRBJ2-7, the V gene TRBV11-3; D not certain. The CDR3 has 11 residues. Trimming stripped 4 bases from V and 3 bases from J, with 4 bases between. CDR1 and CDR2 from the germline V gene are SGHNT and YENEEA. This chain's CDR3 is CASSSYYEQYF. CDR3 nucleotide sequence: TGTGCCAGCAGCTCCTACTACGAGCAGTACTTC.

This clone was detected once. The chain recombines TRBV5-1 with TRBJ1-1, with D unclear. Germline V CDR1 and CDR2: SGHRS, YFSETQ. V lost 2 bases to trimming and J lost 6 bases, with 17 bases between them. This CDR3 region has 15 residues. Here the CDR3 DNA reads TGCGCCAGCAGCTTTCACGAGGCCGAACACTCTGAAGCTTTCTTT. It translates to CASSFHEAEHSEAFF.

The V gene is TRBV11-1, the J gene TRBJ2-5, with TRBD1 identical over 10 bases. Trimming took 7 bases from V and 5 from J; bases not matched to a gene: 13. The CDR3 spans 16 residues. The germline gives CDR1 SGHAT, CDR2 FQDESV (reference sequence). The DNA for the CDR3 is TGTGCCAGCACCTTCTTCGGGACAGGGGAATCGGAGACCCAGTACTTC. Protein sequence: CASTFFGTGESETQYF.

The V call is TRBV29-1, the J call TRBJ1-2; possibly TRBD1 for D (5 bases). Germline CDR1 is SQVTM and CDR2 is ANQGSEA. The germline V and J ends were trimmed by 1 base and 4 bases, with 13 bases remaining between them. The CDR3 spans 14 residues. The CDR3 DNA is TGCAGCGTTGAAGTTCAGGACACCTTCTATGGCTACACCTTC. As protein: CSVEVQDTFYGYTF.

This clone was observed a handful of times. The V and J genes are TRBV13 and TRBJ1-1; 9 bases fit TRBD1. The germline V gene has CDR1 PRHDT and CDR2 FYEKMQ (reference sequence). CDR3 length: 14 amino acids. Germline trimming cut 4 bases from V and 2 bases from J; bases unmatched to any gene: 2. The CDR3 sequence: CASSSGQGNTEAFF. The CDR3 coding sequence is TGTGCCAGCAGCTCGGGACAGGGAAACACTGAAGCTTTCTTT. The whole variable domain, filled in from reference TRBV13 and TRBJ1-1, reads AAGVIQSPRHLIKEKRETATLKCYPIPRHDTVYWYQQGPGQDPQFLISFYEKMQSDKGSIPDRFSAQQFSDYHSELNMSSLELGDSALYFCASSSGQGNTEAFFGQGTRLTVV.

The genes are TRBV14 and TRBJ2-1, with D maybe TRBD2 (6 bases). Trimming took off 1 base at V and 8 bases at J, with 21 bases between the two ends. The CDR3 has 17 residues. The germline CDR1 and CDR2 sequences are SGHDN and FVKESK. The CDR3, as DNA: TGTGCCAGCAGCCAAGGGGGCCGGGGACTCCTGACCTATGAGCAGTTCTTC. It yields the protein CASSQGGRGLLTYEQFF.